Each of the 15 T cell receptor beta chains below was sequenced from the same sample in a study of HIV-infected patients and healthy controls. Antiretroviral therapy had run roughly three months, about 14 weeks, before follow-up blood collection. The repertoire came from unfractionated whole blood and reflected all unsorted peripheral T cells. Alpha and beta constant-region primers primed reverse transcription of approximately 500 ng RNA. Alpha and beta chain libraries were made separately by chain-specific third strand synthesis with multiplexing indices. MiXCR was run by TCRdb on the 5' RACE reads, yielding one entry per CDR3 protein. The sample has roughly 13,000 distinct CDR3 sequences, approximately 12% seen once. The material sequenced was blood, taken during antiretroviral therapy. The receptors were sampled from an adult with HIV infection. The donor label of this sample is uncertain.

This clonotype was seen at least ten times. The chain recombines TRBV28 with TRBJ2-7; 10 nucleotides align to TRBD2. This CDR3 comprises 14 residues. Germline V lookup: CDR1 MDHEN, CDR2 SYDVKM. J was trimmed by 3 bases and V by 5 bases; bases with no gene match: 4. The CDR3 DNA follows: TGTGCCAGCAGTAAACTAGCGGGGAGCTACGAGCAGTACTTC. Protein sequence: CASSKLAGSYEQYF.

On this clonotype: Given a much more abundant clone one base away, this may be a read error. The chain employs TRBV7-8 and TRBJ2-7; possibly TRBD2 for D (5 bases). The V gene's germline CDR1 is SGHVS and CDR2 FQNEAQ. V was trimmed by 7 bases and J by 1 base, leaving 8 bases between them. The CDR3 is 12 residues long. The CDR3 region is CASTGLSYEQYF. The CDR3 nucleotides read TGTGCCAGCACCGGACTGTCCTACGAGCAGTACTTC.

This clonotype was seen repeatedly, ten times or more. The chain carries TRBV12-3 or TRBV12-4 and TRBJ2-1, with D perhaps TRBD2 (6 bases). V lost 3 bases to trimming and J lost 7 bases, with 13 bases between them. This CDR3 spans 14 amino acids. The CDR3 is CASSFLGRGNEQFF. In DNA, the CDR3 is TGTGCCAGCAGTTTTTTAGGCCGGGGGAATGAGCAGTTCTTC.

The V and J genes are TRBV11-2 and TRBJ2-5, with D uncertain. From germline, CDR1 is SGHAT and CDR2 FQNNGV. The CDR3 covers 14 residues. V lost 4 bases and J 2 bases, leaving 11 bases between the germline ends. CDR3 residues: CASSSTVGQETQYF. The CDR3 DNA follows: TGTGCCAGCAGCTCGACTGTAGGGCAAGAGACCCAGTACTTC.

Many counts were recorded for this clonotype. This chain links TRBV6-1 with TRBJ2-7; the match to TRBD2 covers 12 bases. The germline gives CDR1 MNHNS, CDR2 SASEGT. The CDR3 has 14 amino acids. The V and J ends lost 6 bases and 3 bases, in that order; junction bases with no gene match: 3. The DNA of the CDR3 is TGTGCCAGCAGCGAGACTAGCGGGGGCTACGAGCAGTACTTC. Encoded protein: CASSETSGGYEQYF.

Worth noting for this clonotype: A much larger clone differs from this one at a single base, so this may be a read error. This chain connects TRBV6-2 or TRBV6-3 to TRBJ2-1; D remains ambiguous. The CDR3 loop spans 13 amino acids. The germline V gene encodes CDR1 MNHEY and CDR2 SVGEGT. CDR3: CASTPTGSYEQLF. CDR3 nucleotide sequence: TGTGCCAGCACCCCGACCGGCTCCTATGAGCAGTTATTC.

This clonotype came up many times. The rearrangement links TRBV5-1 to TRBJ2-3; D is possibly TRBD2 (5 bases). Trimming removed 0 bases at V and 1 base at J, with 12 bases between. This CDR3 region has 16 residues. The germline CDR1 and CDR2 sequences are SGHRS and YFSETQ. The chain's CDR3 is CASSLEGRWGTDTQYF. CDR3 in DNA: TGCGCCAGCAGCTTGGAAGGGAGATGGGGCACAGATACGCAGTATTTT. The whole variable domain, remainder taken from reference TRBV5-1 and TRBJ2-3, is KAGVTQTPRYLIKTRGQQVTLSCSPISGHRSVSWYQQTPGQGLQFLFEYFSETQRNKGNFPGRFSGRQFSNSRSEMNVSTLELGDSALYLCASSLEGRWGTDTQYFGPGTRLTVL.

Many counts were recorded for this clonotype. The J gene is TRBJ2-5, the V gene TRBV7-8; 9 bases align to TRBD1. Trimming cost V 5 bases and J 4 bases; bases outside gene matches: 8. The V gene's germline CDR1 is SGHVS and CDR2 FQNEAQ. The CDR3 totals 15 residues. This CDR3 is CASSVQGQGTETQYF. CDR3 nucleotides: TGTGCCAGCAGCGTTCAGGGACAGGGTACAGAGACCCAGTACTTC.

Concerning this clonotype: A much larger clone differs from this one at a single base, so this may be a read error. The chain recombines TRBV28 with TRBJ1-1, with a weak D call TRBD1 (5 bases). CDR1 and CDR2 from the germline V gene are MDHEN and SYDVKM. CDR3 length: 13 residues. The CDR3 is CASSGQGGTEALF. In DNA form, the CDR3 reads TGTGCCAGCAGCGGCCAGGGCGGCACTGAAGCTTTATTT.

This clonotype occurred many times. This chain connects TRBV7-2 to TRBJ1-4, with a tentative D call TRBD1 (6 bases). V lost 3 bases and J lost 4, with 12 bases in between. CDR1 SGHTA and CDR2 FQGNSA come from the germline V gene. The CDR3 contains 15 residues. CDR3 nucleotide sequence: TGTGCCAGCAGCTTTTGGGGGGGCAATAATGAAAAACTGTTTTTT. Its translation is CASSFWGGNNEKLFF.

This chain connects TRBV6-6 to TRBJ1-5, with 10 bases that match TRBD1. Looked up from germline, CDR1 is MNHNY and CDR2 is SVGAGI (reference sequence). V was pared by 2 bases and J by 4 bases, with 5 bases of the junction left unmatched. CDR3 length equals 16 residues. The CDR3 reads CASSYPPGQGNQPQHF. The CDR3 DNA follows: TGTGCCAGCAGTTACCCACCGGGACAGGGGAATCAGCCCCAGCATTTT.

This clonotype was counted once. The chain links TRBV28 to TRBJ2-7; D may be TRBD1 (5 bases). V was pared by 4 bases and J by 4 bases, with 20 bases between. This CDR3 has 16 residues. Germline CDR1 is MDHEN and CDR2 is SYDVKM. The CDR3, as DNA: TGTGCCAGCAGTTCTGGCAGGGCTTCGTACCGATACGAGCAGTACTTC. Its protein product is CASSSGRASYRYEQYF.

This clonotype was counted between two and nine times. The chain employs TRBV7-2 and TRBJ1-5; possibly TRBD1 for D (6 bases). The CDR3 contains 15 residues. The germline gives CDR1 SGHTA, CDR2 FQGNSA. Trimming cost V 5 bases and J 0 bases, with 11 bases left between them. The DNA for the CDR3 is TGTGCCAGCAGCACCGGACAGTATAGCAATCAGCCCCAGCATTTT. This codes for CASSTGQYSNQPQHF.

This clonotype was recorded at least ten times. V is TRBV5-1 and J is TRBJ2-7, with 7 bases aligning to TRBD2. After removal of 0 bases from V and 3 bases from J, the junction contained 12 bases not matched to a gene. Germline values: CDR1 SGHRS, CDR2 YFSETQ. The length of the CDR3 is 17 residues. The CDR3 DNA follows: TGCGCCAGCAGCTTGGAGCTACTAGCGACGGGGGACTACGAGCAGTACTTC. Translation gives CASSLELLATGDYEQYF.

As to this clonotype: Just one base apart from a much larger clone, this may be a read error. The V and J genes are TRBV6-5 and TRBJ2-1; TRBD2 agrees at 9 bases. CDR3 length equals 15 residues. Germline lookup yields CDR1 MNHEY and CDR2 SVGAGI. With V trimmed by 5 bases and J by 10 bases, 12 bases remained unmatched. In nucleotides, the CDR3 is TGTGCCAGCAGTAGGGCAGCGGGAGGAGGCAAAGAGCAGTTCTTC. It codes for CASSRAAGGGKEQFF.